This TCR beta chain was identified in a study of cytomegalovirus exposure and HLA in healthy donors. PCR employed 60 Vbeta and 13 Jbeta primers. This table comes from immunoSEQ multiplex PCR, and its TCRdb copy is limited to in-frame clones, with some not included. This listing includes about 160,000 clones. CDR1 SGHRS and CDR2 YFSETQ come from the germline V gene. V lost 2 bases to trimming and J lost 2 bases; unmatched junction nucleotides: 2. The CDR3 extends over 14 amino acids. Concerning this clone: As yet, its antigen is unknown.

Study-wide points: Presence/absence results assume similar sequencing depth per donor, which may not hold.

The sample taken for sequencing was PBMCs. The receptor's source is an older woman in good health and CMV-seronegative. The genes are TRBV5-1 and TRBJ2-3; 7 nucleotides align to TRBD1. The CDR3 loop is CASSFGQDTDTQYF. CDR3 bases: TGCGCCAGCAGCTTCGGACAGGACACAGATACGCAGTATTTT.